A single T cell receptor beta chain is shown here with its context. This sample stems from a study of blood T cell repertoires in COVID-19. Study-wide context: In each case, the material was cDNA or gDNA derived from T cells, B-cell-depleted T cells, or PBMCs.

Original processing methods: It was from reference gene primer amplification that nucleated cell counts were estimated. Sequenced by immunoSEQ multiplex PCR; TCRdb stores in-frame clones only, minus some. The V and J calls and clone size were taken over from that table, and D and trimming were inferred from the DNA. The profile shows some 300,000 clones, about 90% of them singletons. Germline-derived CDR1 and CDR2 are SEHNR and FQNEAQ (reference sequence). The CDR3 length is 15 residues. After removal of 6 bases from V and 2 bases from J, the junction contained 3 bases not matched to a gene. The clonotype comes from a woman aged 35 to 49 with COVID-19, enrolled during active disease. The sequencing sample was made of peripheral blood. V and J are TRBV7-9 and TRBJ2-7; 14 bases match TRBD2. The CDR3 sequence: CASSQGLAGAYEQYF. In DNA form, the CDR3 reads TGTGCCAGCAGTCAGGGACTAGCGGGAGCCTACGAGCAGTACTTC.